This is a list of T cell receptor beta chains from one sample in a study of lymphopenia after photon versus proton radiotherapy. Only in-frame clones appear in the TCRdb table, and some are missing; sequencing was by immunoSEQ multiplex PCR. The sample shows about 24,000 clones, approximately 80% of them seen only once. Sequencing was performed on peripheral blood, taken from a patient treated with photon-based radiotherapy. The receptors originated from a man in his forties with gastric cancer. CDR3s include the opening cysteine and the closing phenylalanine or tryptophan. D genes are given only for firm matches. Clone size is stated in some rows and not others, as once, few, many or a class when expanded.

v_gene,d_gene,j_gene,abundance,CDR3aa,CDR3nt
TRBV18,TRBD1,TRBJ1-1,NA,CASSLRDRPEAFF,TGTGCCAGCTCTCTCCGGGACAGACCTGAAGCTTTCTTT
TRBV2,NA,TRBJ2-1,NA,CASSVEHQNEQFF,TGTGCCAGCAGTGTCGAACACCAAAATGAGCAGTTCTTC
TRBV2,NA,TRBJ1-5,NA,CASSSGQEWNQPQHF,TGTGCCAGCAGTTCGGGACAAGAATGGAATCAGCCCCAGCATTTT
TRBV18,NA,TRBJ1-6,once,CASSSGGPGPPLHF,TGTGCCAGCTCATCAGGAGGGCCAGGGCCACCCCTCCACTTT
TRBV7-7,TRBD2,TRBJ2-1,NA,CASSSGGHNEQFF,TGTGCCAGCAGTAGCGGGGGGCACAATGAGCAGTTCTTC
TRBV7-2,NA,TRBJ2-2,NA,CASSLLPISGELFF,TGTGCCAGCAGCTTACTTCCGATTTCCGGGGAGCTGTTTTTT
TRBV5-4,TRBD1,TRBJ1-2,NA,CASSKDRGDYGYTF,TGTGCCAGCAGCAAGGACAGGGGTGACTATGGCTACACCTTC
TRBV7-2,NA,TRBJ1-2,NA,CASSLEPALGGYTF,TGTGCCAGCAGCTTAGAACCCGCCCTGGGAGGCTACACCTTC
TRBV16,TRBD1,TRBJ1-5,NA,CASSQTGTGKESNQPQHF,TGTGCCAGCAGCCAAACCGGGACAGGGAAGGAGAGCAATCAGCCCCAGCATTTT
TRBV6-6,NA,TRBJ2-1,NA,CASSYGTYNEQFF,TGTGCCAGCAGTTACGGTACCTACAATGAGCAGTTCTTC
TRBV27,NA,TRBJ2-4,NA,CASSPLWRGWMDKNIQYF,TGTGCCAGCAGCCCCCTCTGGAGGGGTTGGATGGACAAAAACATTCAGTACTTC
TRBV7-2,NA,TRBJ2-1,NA,CASSLEAPPGQFF,TGTGCCAGCAGCTTAGAGGCCCCTCCGGGGCAGTTCTTC
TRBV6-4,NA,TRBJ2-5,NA,CANLRVGETQYF,TGTGCCAACCTTCGCGTGGGAGAGACCCAGTACTTC
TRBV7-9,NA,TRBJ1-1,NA,CASSYLSRVGEAFF,TGTGCCAGCAGCTACCTAAGCAGGGTCGGTGAAGCTTTCTTT
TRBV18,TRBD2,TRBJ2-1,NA,CASSGPSGGAGEQFF,TGTGCCAGCTCAGGTCCTAGCGGGGGGGCCGGTGAGCAGTTCTTC
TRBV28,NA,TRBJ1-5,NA,CASSLLGESNQPQHF,TGTGCCAGCAGTTTACTTGGGGAAAGCAATCAGCCCCAGCATTTT
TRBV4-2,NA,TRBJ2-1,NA,CASSQDGLANYNEQFF,TGTGCCAGCAGCCAAGATGGGCTAGCGAACTACAATGAGCAGTTCTTC
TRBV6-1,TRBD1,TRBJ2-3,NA,CASSDDRGLRDTQYF,TGTGCCAGCAGTGACGACAGGGGGCTAAGGGATACGCAGTATTTT
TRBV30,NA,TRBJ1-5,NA,CAWSPNGGVAYSNQPQHF,TGTGCCTGGAGCCCAAATGGAGGGGTCGCGTATAGCAATCAGCCCCAGCATTTT
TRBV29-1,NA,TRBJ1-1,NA,CSVVWSAWGTYNTEAFF,TGCAGCGTTGTTTGGAGCGCGTGGGGGACGTATAACACTGAAGCTTTCTTT
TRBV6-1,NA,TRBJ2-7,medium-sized,CASRDPGIQYEQYF,TGTGCCAGCAGGGATCCCGGGATACAGTACGAGCAGTACTTC
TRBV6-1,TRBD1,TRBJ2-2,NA,CASSSRQGGTGELFF,TGTGCCAGCAGTTCCCGACAGGGGGGCACCGGGGAGCTGTTTTTT
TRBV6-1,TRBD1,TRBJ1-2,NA,CASSARQGSNYGYTF,TGTGCCAGCAGTGCAAGACAGGGGAGTAACTATGGCTACACCTTC
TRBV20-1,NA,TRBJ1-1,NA,CSAQAGFEAFF,TGCAGTGCTCAGGCTGGATTTGAAGCTTTCTTT
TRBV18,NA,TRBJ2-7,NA,CASSPPGADEQYF,TGTGCCAGCTCACCACCAGGAGCGGACGAGCAGTACTTC
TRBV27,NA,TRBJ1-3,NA,CASSLRSGNTIYF,TGTGCCAGCAGTTTACGCTCTGGAAACACCATATATTTT
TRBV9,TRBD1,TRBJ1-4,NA,CASSPRGGTGTGEKLFF,TGTGCCAGCAGCCCTCGCGGAGGGACAGGGACTGGTGAAAAACTGTTTTTT
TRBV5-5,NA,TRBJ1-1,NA,CASSFNRATEAFF,TGTGCCAGCAGCTTCAACCGGGCAACTGAAGCTTTCTTT
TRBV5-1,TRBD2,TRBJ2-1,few,CASSFLAGGNEQFF,TGCGCCAGCAGCTTCCTGGCGGGGGGTAATGAGCAGTTCTTC
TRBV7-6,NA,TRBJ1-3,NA,CASSLDEGLNTGNTIYF,TGTGCCAGCAGCTTAGATGAAGGCCTGAACACTGGAAACACCATATATTTT